This TCR beta chain appears in the sequencing data of a study of post-analysis software for immune sequencing data. Study-level points and caveats: Compared with controls, patients had more of about 5 TRBV segments, including TRBV5-6, TRBV5-1 and TRBV20-1.

The CDR3 is 20 amino acids. Germline CDR1 LGHNA, CDR2 YSLEER. V lost 5 bases and J lost 8; bases outside the gene matches: 19. Turning to this clonotype: Its antigen is undetermined. A much more abundant neighbour one base away suggests this may be a read error.

Each TCR beta cDNA library carried unique molecular identifiers. Each CDR3 protein is one row after TCRdb ran MiXCR on the PCR reads. This table holds approximately 770,000 distinct CDR3 sequences, more than 45% found once. V is TRBV4-3 and J is TRBJ2-1; 15 bases are shared with TRBD2. Sequenced sample: blood. The receptor comes from a girl between 10 and 17 years old with multiple sclerosis. CDR3 DNA: TGCGCCAGCAGCAACGATTTGGGACTAGCGGGAGGACCTGGGAGGTATGAGCAGTTCTTC. It is translated as CASSNDLGLAGGPGRYEQFF.